The rows below give T cell receptor beta chains drawn from one sample of a study of T cell responses to AZD1222 COVID-19 vaccine. Assay used: immunoSEQ multiplex PCR; TCRdb lists only in-frame clones, some missing. The sample lists 150,000 to 200,000 clones; under 95% were seen once. The sample was peripheral blood, taken 28 days after the second AZD1222 dose. These receptors originate from an adult who received the AZD1222 COVID-19 vaccine. Each CDR3 is given with its conserved first and last residue. The D gene is left open where the match is weak. Clone size is given for some rows only: seen once, a few or many times, or a class if the clone is expanded.

j_gene,abundance,v_gene,d_gene,CDR3aa,CDR3nt
TRBJ1-4,-,TRBV19,-,CASSMEGRVEKLFF,TGTGCCAGTAGTATGGAGGGGAGGGTTGAAAAACTGTTTTTT
TRBJ1-2,-,TRBV7-9,-,CASSLGQSGTYGYTF,TGTGCCAGCAGCTTAGGCCAGTCAGGGACCTATGGCTACACCTTC
TRBJ1-5,-,TRBV5-5,TRBD1,CASSLVGTGSNQPQHF,TGTGCCAGCAGCTTGGTAGGGACAGGGAGCAATCAGCCCCAGCATTTT
TRBJ2-6,-,TRBV5-4,-,CASSLDLSGANVLTF,TGTGCCAGCAGCCTGGACCTCTCTGGGGCCAACGTCCTGACTTTC
TRBJ1-1,few,TRBV19,-,CASSIGSWGTEAFF,TGTGCCAGTAGTATTGGCAGCTGGGGGACTGAAGCTTTCTTT
TRBJ1-2,-,TRBV7-9,-,CASSSIMSNYGYTF,TGTGCCAGCAGCTCTATAATGAGTAACTATGGCTACACCTTC
TRBJ2-7,-,TRBV5-1,TRBD2,CASSLPVAAGAGEQYF,TGCGCCAGCAGCTTGCCCGTAGCTGCGGGAGCGGGCGAGCAGTACTTC
TRBJ2-1,-,TRBV6-6,-,CASRGEGRSYNEQFF,TGTGCCAGCAGGGGAGAAGGGAGGTCCTACAATGAGCAGTTCTTC
TRBJ2-7,-,TRBV28,TRBD2,CASSLGLAGYEQYF,TGTGCCAGCAGTTTGGGCCTAGCGGGCTACGAGCAGTACTTC
TRBJ2-3,-,TRBV7-9,TRBD1,CASSLKTGVWSTDTQYF,TGTGCCAGCAGCTTAAAGACAGGGGTCTGGAGCACAGATACGCAGTATTTT
TRBJ1-5,-,TRBV6-4,-,CASSDLRAYSNQPQHF,TGTGCCAGCAGTGACCTCAGGGCTTATAGCAATCAGCCCCAGCATTTT
TRBJ1-4,-,TRBV6-5,-,CASSGGAANEKLFF,TGTGCCAGCAGCGGAGGCGCTGCTAATGAAAAACTGTTTTTT
TRBJ2-7,-,TRBV11-2,TRBD2,CASSPWTSGYEQYF,TGTGCCAGCAGCCCTTGGACTAGCGGCTACGAGCAGTACTTC
TRBJ1-2,-,TRBV19,TRBD1,CASNTPGQQAEGYTF,TGTGCCAGTAACACCCCGGGACAGCAAGCGGAGGGCTACACCTTC
TRBJ1-2,-,TRBV25-1,TRBD1,CASSEVGTGPYGYTF,TGTGCCAGCAGTGAAGTGGGGACAGGGCCCTATGGCTACACCTTC
TRBJ2-7,-,TRBV18,TRBD1,CASSPYGTGATYEQYF,TGTGCCAGCTCACCTTATGGGACAGGTGCTACCTACGAGCAGTACTTC
TRBJ1-5,-,TRBV4-2,-,CASSQDDYQPQHF,TGTGCCAGCAGCCAAGATGACTATCAGCCCCAGCATTTT
TRBJ2-7,-,TRBV6-5,-,CASSYSEGGVYEQYF,TGTGCCAGCAGTTACTCGGAGGGTGGCGTGTACGAGCAGTACTTC
TRBJ2-4,-,TRBV7-2,TRBD1,CASSIRTGRDKNIQYF,TGTGCCAGCAGCATTAGGACAGGGAGAGACAAAAACATTCAGTACTTC
TRBJ1-2,-,TRBV5-1,-,CASSPQAGDSGYTF,TGCGCCAGCAGCCCCCAGGCAGGGGATAGTGGCTACACCTTC
TRBJ1-6,-,TRBV27,-,CASSSFTGGRGPLHF,TGTGCCAGCAGTTCTTTCACGGGGGGGAGGGGACCCCTCCACTTT
TRBJ2-1,-,TRBV28,-,CASSWGSNEQFF,TGTGCCAGCAGTTGGGGAAGCAATGAGCAGTTCTTC
TRBJ2-5,-,TRBV9,-,CASSVAPSVEETQYF,TGTGCCAGCAGCGTAGCTCCTAGCGTGGAAGAGACCCAGTACTTC
TRBJ2-1,-,TRBV7-6,TRBD2,CASSLGSASGYNEQFF,TGTGCCAGCAGCTTAGGCTCGGCTAGCGGCTACAATGAGCAGTTCTTC
TRBJ1-6,few,TRBV30,TRBD1,CAWTKAGTGNSPLHF,TGTGCCTGGACGAAGGCCGGGACAGGCAATTCACCCCTCCACTTT